The 18 T cell receptor beta chains in this list originate from one sample, sequenced in a study of T cells in Graves' hyperthyroidism and ophthalmopathy. Authors of the study amplified TCR beta CDR3 regions from RNA transcripts. TCR CDR3 underwent first-round RT-PCR with the HTBI primer set. TCRdb ran MiXCR on the multiplex PCR reads and lists one entry per CDR3 protein. The sample consists of around 600,000 distinct CDR3 sequences, more than 12% of them appearing once. The sample taken for sequencing was blood. The receptor source for this set is a woman in her fifties or sixties with Graves' ophthalmopathy.

The chain employs TRBV29-1 and TRBJ2-3, with 10 nucleotides matching TRBD2. CDR1 is SQVTM and CDR2 is ANQGSEA in the germline V gene. This CDR3 has 15 amino acids. V lost 5 bases and J lost 0; bases outside the gene matches: 5. CDR3 nucleotide sequence: TGCAGCGTTTCGGGACTAGCGCCTAGCACAGATACGCAGTATTTT. Protein: CSVSGLAPSTDTQYF.

This clonotype was counted ten times or more. V usage is TRBV7-9 and J usage is TRBJ2-1, with TRBD2 as a possible D gene (6 bases). Trimming left V 0 bases short and J 9 bases short, with 12 bases between. Per germline, CDR1 SEHNR and CDR2 FQNEAQ (reference sequence). This CDR3 is built from 14 residues. Here the CDR3 reads CASSLAGGIGEQFF. In nucleotides, the CDR3 is TGTGCCAGCAGCTTAGCGGGCGGGATCGGTGAGCAGTTCTTC.

This clonotype was counted between two and nine times. The J gene is TRBJ1-2, the V gene TRBV7-9; 9 bases align to TRBD1. J lost 4 bases, V lost 5 bases, and 5 bases had no gene match. Germline-derived CDR1 and CDR2 are SEHNR and FQNEAQ (reference sequence). The CDR3 is 14 residues long. The CDR3 DNA reads as TGTGCCAGCAGCCAAGGACAGGGGTCCTATGGCTACACCTTC. It translates to CASSQGQGSYGYTF.

At least ten counts were recorded for this clonotype. The genes are TRBV7-8 and TRBJ2-3; D not certain. CDR1 SGHVS and CDR2 FQNEAQ come from the germline V gene. V shed 1 base and J shed 2 bases, with 13 bases lying between them. The CDR3 covers 16 residues. The chain's CDR3 is CASSLESGLDTDTQYF. CDR3 nucleotides: TGTGCCAGCAGCTTAGAGTCTGGGCTAGACACAGATACGCAGTATTTT.

The chain links TRBV4-2 to TRBJ1-5, with 7 positions matching TRBD1. The CDR3 loop spans 15 amino acids. Trimming at V came to 3 bases and at J to 7 bases, leaving 9 bases not matched to a gene. Germline V CDR1 and CDR2: LGHNA, YNFKEQ. DNA for the CDR3: TGTGCCAGCAGCCAGACAGGGTCTCGGGAGCAGCCCCAGCATTTT. Translation gives CASSQTGSREQPQHF.

The chain has TRBV20-1 and TRBJ2-1, with 7 bases that match TRBD2. Germline assignment: CDR1 DFQATT and CDR2 SNEGSKA (reference sequence). This CDR3 is 19 amino acids long. The J segment lost 3 bases and the V segment lost 0 bases, leaving 17 bases of the junction unmatched. The CDR3 here is CSARDPKKGSGISYNEQFF. CDR3 DNA sequence: TGCAGTGCTAGAGACCCAAAAAAGGGAAGCGGGATTAGCTACAATGAGCAGTTCTTC.

This clonotype was seen many times. CDR3 coding DNA: TGTGCCAGCAGCGCCCGAAAACAGGGACCAGACACAGATACGCAGTATTTT. Amino acids: CASSARKQGPDTDTQYF. J is TRBJ2-3 and V is TRBV7-9; TRBD1 is a possible D gene (6 bases). V was pared by 5 bases and J by 2 bases, with 20 bases between. The germline gives CDR1 SEHNR, CDR2 FQNEAQ (reference sequence). The CDR3 is made up of 17 amino acids. The full variable domain, completed using reference TRBV7-9 and TRBJ2-3, is DTGVSQNPRHKITKRGQNVTFRCDPISEHNRLYWYRQTLGQGPEFLTYFQNEAQLEKSRLLSDRFSAERPKGSFSTLEIQRTEQGDSAMYLCASSARKQGPDTDTQYFGPGTRLTVL.

This clonotype was found many times. V gene TRBV7-2 combines with J gene TRBJ2-1; D uncertain. Between the trimmed V and J ends, which lost 2 bases and 7 bases, there was a span of 12 bases. This CDR3 contains 14 residues. The germline V gene encodes CDR1 SGHTA and CDR2 FQGNSA. As DNA, the CDR3 is TGTGCCAGCAGCTTACTGATAGGGTTGAATGAGCAGTTCTTC. Translation: CASSLLIGLNEQFF.

This clonotype was found many times. The chain couples TRBV2 to TRBJ2-4; unclear D gene. The germline V gene encodes CDR1 SNHLY and CDR2 FYNNEI. Trimming cost V 2 bases and J 8 bases, with 16 bases left between them. CDR3 length: 15 residues. CDR3 sequence: CASSEPIGSMDIQYF. Written as DNA, the CDR3 is TGTGCCAGCAGTGAACCTATCGGTAGTATGGACATTCAGTACTTC.

This clonotype was counted only a few times. V gene TRBV6-1 combines with J gene TRBJ1-4; 8 bases match TRBD1. The CDR3 is 15 residues long. The trim removed 5 bases at V and 7 bases at J, leaving 9 bases unmatched. Germline V gene lookup returns CDR1 MNHNS and CDR2 SASEGT. DNA of the CDR3: TGTGCCAGCAGTCGAACCGGGACAGGTACTGAAAAACTGTTTTTT. Translated: CASSRTGTGTEKLFF.

This clonotype was detected ten times or more. The chain carries TRBV30 and TRBJ2-4; D gene ambiguous. Per germline, CDR1 GTSNPN and CDR2 SVGIG (reference sequence). Between the trimmed V and J ends, which lost 1 base and 5 bases, there was a span of 12 bases. The CDR3 runs to 14 residues. CDR3 sequence reads: CAWSGFSRENIQYF. The CDR3 DNA follows: TGTGCCTGGAGTGGATTTAGTAGGGAAAACATTCAGTACTTC.

This clonotype was seen at least ten times. V and J are TRBV7-8 and TRBJ1-5; TRBD1 is a possible D gene (5 bases). Germline V CDR1 and CDR2: SGHVS, FQNEAQ. The CDR3 sequence is 15 residues long. V dropped 5 bases and J dropped 4 bases, with 15 bases sitting between them. CDR3 nucleotides: TGTGCCAGCAGCCCCTGGAGCGGGGGAAATCAGCCCCAGCATTTT. Translated: CASSPWSGGNQPQHF. The full variable domain, its missing parts supplied by reference TRBV7-8 and TRBJ1-5, is GAGVSQSPRYKVAKRGQDVALRCDPISGHVSLFWYQQALGQGPEFLTYFQNEAQLDKSGLPSDRFFAERPEGSVSTLKIQRTQQEDSAVYLCASSPWSGGNQPQHFGDGTRLSIL.

Worth noting for this clonotype: A clone one base away is much larger, so this may be a read error. The chain employs TRBV6-5 and TRBJ2-1, with 11 nucleotides matching TRBD2. Trimming cost V 0 bases and J 6 bases; bases outside gene matches: 10. CDR1 is MNHEY, CDR2 SVGAGI, per germline. CDR3 length: 18 amino acids. The CDR3 loop is CASSYSIAGGIHCNEQFF. The CDR3 DNA sequence: TGTGCCAGCAGTTACTCGATAGCGGGAGGGATCCACTGCAATGAGCAGTTCTTC.

This clonotype came up many times. The rearrangement joins TRBV12-3 or TRBV12-4 to TRBJ2-2, with TRBD1 as a possible D gene (6 bases). Trimming took off 5 bases at V and 1 base at J, with 11 bases between the two ends. The CDR3 loop spans 15 amino acids. The CDR3 DNA follows: TGTGCCAGCAGTCCCCAACAGGGGAACACCGGGGAGCTGTTTTTT. Translated, it gives CASSPQQGNTGELFF.

This clonotype appeared many times. The chain couples TRBV27 to TRBJ2-3; TRBD2 might be the D (5 bases). Trimming shortened V by 2 bases and J by 0 bases, and 18 bases separated the two germline ends. This CDR3 comprises 18 residues. The germline gives CDR1 MNHEY, CDR2 SMNVEV (reference sequence). The CDR3 nucleotides read TGTGCCAGCAGTTTAGATATCTTGGGGAGCGGCAGCACAGATACGCAGTATTTT. Protein sequence: CASSLDILGSGSTDTQYF.

The J gene is TRBJ2-3, the V gene TRBV6-2 or TRBV6-3; 8 bases are shared with TRBD2. V lost 6 bases to trimming and J lost 2 bases; unmatched junction nucleotides: 7. Germline V lookup: CDR1 MNHEY, CDR2 SVGEGT. The CDR3 has 15 residues. As DNA, the CDR3 is TGTGCCAGCAGACATACTAGCGGATACACAGATACGCAGTATTTT. As protein: CASRHTSGYTDTQYF.

This clonotype occurred many times. The rearrangement joins TRBV27 to TRBJ2-1; 9 positions match TRBD2. CDR1 is MNHEY, CDR2 SMNVEV, per germline (reference sequence). V lost 5 bases, J lost 4 bases, and 9 bases stayed unmatched. The CDR3 length is 16 residues. CDR3 region: CASSIKGLAAYNEQFF. DNA of the CDR3: TGTGCCAGCAGTATCAAGGGACTAGCTGCATACAATGAGCAGTTCTTC.

This clonotype was observed a handful of times. The V gene is TRBV5-1, the J gene TRBJ2-6; D may be TRBD2 (5 bases). V dropped 2 bases and J dropped 0 bases, with 12 bases sitting between them. This CDR3 contains 17 residues. CDR1 SGHRS and CDR2 YFSETQ come from the germline V gene. The CDR3 reads CASSLRLQSSGANVLTF. In DNA, the CDR3 is TGCGCCAGCAGCTTAAGACTACAGAGCTCTGGGGCCAACGTCCTGACTTTC.